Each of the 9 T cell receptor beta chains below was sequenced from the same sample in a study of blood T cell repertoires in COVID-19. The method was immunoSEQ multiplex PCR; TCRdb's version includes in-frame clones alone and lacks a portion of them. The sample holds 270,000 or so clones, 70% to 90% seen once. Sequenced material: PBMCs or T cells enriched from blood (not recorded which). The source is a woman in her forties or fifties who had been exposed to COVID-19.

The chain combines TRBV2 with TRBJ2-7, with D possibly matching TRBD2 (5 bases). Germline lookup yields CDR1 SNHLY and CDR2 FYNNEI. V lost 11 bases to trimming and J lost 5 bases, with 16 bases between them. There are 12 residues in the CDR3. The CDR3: CAVPGYSNEQYF. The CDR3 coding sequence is TGTGCCGTACCGGGATACTCGAACGAGCAGTACTTC.

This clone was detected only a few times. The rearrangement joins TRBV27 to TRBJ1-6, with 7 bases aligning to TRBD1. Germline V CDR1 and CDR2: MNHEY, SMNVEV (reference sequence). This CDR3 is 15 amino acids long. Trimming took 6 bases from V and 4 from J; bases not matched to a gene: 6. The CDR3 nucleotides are TGTGCCAGCAGGCCCGGGACAGCTTATAATTCACCCCTCCACTTT. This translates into CASRPGTAYNSPLHF.

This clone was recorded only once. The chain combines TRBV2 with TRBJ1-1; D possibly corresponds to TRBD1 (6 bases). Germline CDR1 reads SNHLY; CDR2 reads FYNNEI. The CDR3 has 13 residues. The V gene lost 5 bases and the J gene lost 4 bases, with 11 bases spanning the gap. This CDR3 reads CASSYRAATEAFF. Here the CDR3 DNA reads TGTGCCAGCAGTTACAGGGCGGCCACTGAAGCTTTCTTT.

The CDR3 nucleotides are TGCGCCAGCATAGGGACAGGGGGCTCTGTGAACACTGAAGCTTTCTTT. Its protein product is CASIGTGGSVNTEAFF. This chain links TRBV5-1 with TRBJ1-1; 12 positions match TRBD1. Germline trimming cut 6 bases from V and 0 bases from J; bases unmatched to any gene: 6. Germline assignment: CDR1 SGHRS and CDR2 YFSETQ. The CDR3 is 16 amino acids. Full variable domain (outside the CDR3, taken from reference TRBV5-1 and TRBJ1-1): KAGVTQTPRYLIKTRGQQVTLSCSPISGHRSVSWYQQTPGQGLQFLFEYFSETQRNKGNFPGRFSGRQFSNSRSEMNVSTLELGDSALYLCASIGTGGSVNTEAFFGQGTRLTVV.

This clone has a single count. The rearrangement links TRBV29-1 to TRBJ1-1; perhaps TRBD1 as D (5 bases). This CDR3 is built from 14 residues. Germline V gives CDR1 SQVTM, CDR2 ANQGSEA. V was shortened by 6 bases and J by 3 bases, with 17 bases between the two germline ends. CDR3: CSVPGPGGHTEAFF. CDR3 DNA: TGCAGCGTCCCCGGACCGGGGGGACACACTGAAGCTTTCTTT.

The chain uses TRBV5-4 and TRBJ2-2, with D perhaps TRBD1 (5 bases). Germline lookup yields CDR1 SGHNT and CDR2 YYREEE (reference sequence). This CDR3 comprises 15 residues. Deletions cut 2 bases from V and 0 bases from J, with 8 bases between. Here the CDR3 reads CASSFSQANTGELFF. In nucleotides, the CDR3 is TGTGCCAGCAGCTTTTCACAGGCGAACACCGGGGAGCTGTTTTTT. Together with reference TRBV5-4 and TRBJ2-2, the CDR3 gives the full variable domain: ETGVTQSPTHLIKTRGQQVTLRCSSQSGHNTVSWYQQALGQGPQFIFQYYREEENGRGNFPPRFSGLQFPNYSSELNVNALELDDSALYLCASSFSQANTGELFFGEGSRLTVL.

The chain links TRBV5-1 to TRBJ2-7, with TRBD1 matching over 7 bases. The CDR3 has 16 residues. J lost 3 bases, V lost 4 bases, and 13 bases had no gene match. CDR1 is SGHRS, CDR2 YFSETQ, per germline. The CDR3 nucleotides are TGCGCCAGCAGCCAGGTACTCCAGGGGGTGGGCTACGAGCAGTACTTC. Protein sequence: CASSQVLQGVGYEQYF.

The CDR3 DNA is TGTGCCAGCACCCCCAGCGCCGCGGTTCAAGCTTTCTTT. Its translation: CASTPSAAVQAFF. This chain joins TRBV28 and TRBJ1-1; D remains unclear. Germline CDR1 is MDHEN and CDR2 is SYDVKM. V was clipped by 7 bases and J by 9 bases, with 18 bases between them. The CDR3 loop spans 13 amino acids.

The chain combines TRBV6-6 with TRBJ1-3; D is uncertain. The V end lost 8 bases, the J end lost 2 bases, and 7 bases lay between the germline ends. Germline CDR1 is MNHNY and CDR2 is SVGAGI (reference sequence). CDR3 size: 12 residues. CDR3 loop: CASSGAGNTIYF. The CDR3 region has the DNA TGTGCCAGCTCGGGAGCTGGAAACACCATATATTTT.